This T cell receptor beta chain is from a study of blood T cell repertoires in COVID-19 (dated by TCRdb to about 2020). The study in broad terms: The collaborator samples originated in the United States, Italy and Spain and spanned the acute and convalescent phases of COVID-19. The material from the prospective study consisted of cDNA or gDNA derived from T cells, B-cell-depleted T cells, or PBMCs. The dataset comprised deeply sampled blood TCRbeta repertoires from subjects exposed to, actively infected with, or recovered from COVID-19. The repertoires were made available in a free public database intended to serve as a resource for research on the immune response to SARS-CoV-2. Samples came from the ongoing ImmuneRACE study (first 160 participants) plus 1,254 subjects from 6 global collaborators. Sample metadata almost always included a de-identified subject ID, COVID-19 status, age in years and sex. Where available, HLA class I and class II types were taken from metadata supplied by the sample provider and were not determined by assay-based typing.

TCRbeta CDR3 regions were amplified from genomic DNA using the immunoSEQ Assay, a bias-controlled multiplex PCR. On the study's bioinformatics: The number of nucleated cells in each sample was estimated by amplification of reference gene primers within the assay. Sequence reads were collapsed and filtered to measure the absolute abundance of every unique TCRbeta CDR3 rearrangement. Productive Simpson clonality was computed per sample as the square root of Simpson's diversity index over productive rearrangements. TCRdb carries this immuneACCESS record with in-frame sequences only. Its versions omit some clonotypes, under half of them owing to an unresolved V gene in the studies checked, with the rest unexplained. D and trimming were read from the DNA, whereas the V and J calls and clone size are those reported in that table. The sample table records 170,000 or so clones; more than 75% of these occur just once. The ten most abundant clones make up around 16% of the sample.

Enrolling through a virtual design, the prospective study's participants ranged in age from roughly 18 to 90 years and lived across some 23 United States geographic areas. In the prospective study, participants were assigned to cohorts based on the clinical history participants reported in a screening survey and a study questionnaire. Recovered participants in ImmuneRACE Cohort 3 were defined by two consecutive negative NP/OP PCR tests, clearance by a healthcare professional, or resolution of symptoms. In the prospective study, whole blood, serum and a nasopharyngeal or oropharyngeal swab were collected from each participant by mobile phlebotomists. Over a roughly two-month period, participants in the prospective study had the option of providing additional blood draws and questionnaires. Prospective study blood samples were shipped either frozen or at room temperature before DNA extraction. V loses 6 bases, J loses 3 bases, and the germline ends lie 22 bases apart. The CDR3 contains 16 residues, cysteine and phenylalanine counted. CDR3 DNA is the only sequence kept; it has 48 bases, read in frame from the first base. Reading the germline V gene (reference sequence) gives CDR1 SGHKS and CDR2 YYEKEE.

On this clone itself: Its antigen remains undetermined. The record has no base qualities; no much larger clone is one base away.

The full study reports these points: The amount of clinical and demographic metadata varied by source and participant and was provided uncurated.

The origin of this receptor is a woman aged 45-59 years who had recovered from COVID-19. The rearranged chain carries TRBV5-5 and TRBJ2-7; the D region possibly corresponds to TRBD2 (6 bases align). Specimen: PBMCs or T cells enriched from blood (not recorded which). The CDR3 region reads CASTKRLGRDFYEQYF. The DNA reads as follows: TGTGCCAGCACCAAAAGGCTTGGCCGGGACTTCTACGAGCAGTACTTC.